The next 21 T cell receptor beta chains were all read from a single sample in a study of OX40 agonist ivuxolimab in advanced cancers. The method was immunoSEQ multiplex PCR; TCRdb's version includes in-frame clones alone and lacks a portion of them. This table holds more than 50,000 clones, around 75% found once. The starting material was CD4+ or CD8+ T cells sorted from blood, obtained in a trial of the OX40 agonist ivuxolimab. These receptors originate from an adult with an advanced solid tumor such as melanoma, head and neck, liver or kidney cancer.

The chain couples TRBV11-3 to TRBJ2-1, with 12 nucleotides matching TRBD2. V was pared by 4 bases and J by 3 bases, with 7 bases of the junction left unmatched. There are 17 residues in the CDR3. Germline V gene lookup returns CDR1 SGHNT and CDR2 YENEEA. The CDR3 DNA sequence: TGTGCCAGCAGCTCAGGACTAGCGGGAATATTCTACAATGAGCAGTTCTTC. Translation: CASSSGLAGIFYNEQFF. The whole variable domain, remainder taken from reference TRBV11-3 and TRBJ2-1, is EAGVVQSPRYKIIEKKQPVAFWCNPISGHNTLYWYLQNLGQGPELLIRYENEEAVDDSQLPKDRFSAERLKGVDSTLKIQPAELGDSAVYLCASSSGLAGIFYNEQFFGPGTRLTVL.

On this clone: One end of the junction does not line up with germline, which may come from a read error. The identical CDR3 is also encoded by other nucleotide sequences in the sample. In DNA, the CDR3 is TGCGCTAGCAGTGAGTCTTTGGACAGAGACTACGAGCAGTACTTC. This sequence encodes CASSESLDRDYEQYF. This chain uses TRBV10-1 with TRBJ2-7; tentatively, D is TRBD1 (6 bases). The germline V gene has CDR1 WNHNN and CDR2 SYGVQD (reference sequence). CDR3 length: 15 amino acids.

This chain joins TRBV6-5 and TRBJ2-7, with 7 bases fitting TRBD2. Germline V CDR1 and CDR2: MNHEY, SVGAGI. V lost 6 bases and J lost 3; bases outside the gene matches: 5. CDR3 size: 13 residues. This CDR3 reads CASSETSFYEQYF. The CDR3 DNA reads TGTGCCAGCAGCGAGACTAGCTTCTACGAGCAGTACTTC.

This rearrangement joins TRBV29-1 to TRBJ1-1; 8 positions match TRBD1. Germline V CDR1 and CDR2: SQVTM, ANQGSEA. Trimming removed 6 bases from V and 11 bases from J; junction bases left unmatched: 14. This CDR3 is 13 amino acids long. In nucleotides, the CDR3 is TGCAGCGTAGAGGACAGGGTCGAAACCCCGGCTTTCTTT. Translation: CSVEDRVETPAFF.

The chain couples TRBV18 to TRBJ2-7; 12 positions match TRBD2. Trimming at V came to 6 bases and at J to 4 bases, leaving 7 bases not matched to a gene. CDR1 and CDR2 from the germline V gene are KGHSH and LQKENI. The CDR3 runs 15 residues. CDR3 amino acids: CASSSRTSGTYEQYF. CDR3 coding DNA: TGTGCCAGCTCCAGCCGGACTAGCGGGACATACGAGCAGTACTTC.

The chain uses TRBV7-2 and TRBJ2-7; D gene unclear. This CDR3 is built from 14 residues. The germline V and J ends were trimmed by 6 bases and 0 bases, with 12 bases remaining between them. Germline CDR1 reads SGHTA; CDR2 reads FQGNSA. DNA of the CDR3: TGTGCCAGCAGTTTACAGTCTGTCTCCTACGAGCAGTACTTC. Its translation is CASSLQSVSYEQYF.

This chain connects TRBV28 to TRBJ2-1; D perhaps matches TRBD1 (5 bases). Trimming left V 7 bases short and J 9 bases short, with 19 bases between. The CDR3 loop spans 14 amino acids. Germline values: CDR1 MDHEN, CDR2 SYDVKM. Written as DNA, the CDR3 is TGTGCCAGCACCCCCGCCAGCCCAGGGTTTGAGCAGTTCTTC. This encodes CASTPASPGFEQFF.

V usage is TRBV11-2 and J usage is TRBJ1-3, with D possibly being TRBD1 (5 bases). The CDR3 sequence is 14 residues long. Germline loops: CDR1 SGHAT, CDR2 FQNNGV. The ends were cut back, 5 bases at V and 4 bases at J, with 12 bases in the middle. This chain's CDR3 is CASSLDRNGNTIYF. The CDR3, as DNA: TGTGCCAGCAGCCTTGACAGAAACGGAAACACCATATATTTT.

This chain connects TRBV18 to TRBJ1-3, with 10 bases lining up with TRBD1. The V and J ends lost 8 bases and 4 bases, in that order; junction bases with no gene match: 8. This CDR3 has 15 amino acids. The germline CDR1 and CDR2 sequences are KGHSH and LQKENI. In nucleotides, the CDR3 is TGTGCCAGCGCGGCAGACAGGGGGCTCGGAAACACCATATATTTT. Translated, it gives CASAADRGLGNTIYF.

V and J are TRBV18 and TRBJ2-7, with D possibly being TRBD2 (5 bases). CDR1 and CDR2 from the germline V gene are KGHSH and LQKENI. Trimming shortened V by 3 bases and J by 6 bases, and 12 bases separated the two germline ends. The CDR3 has 13 residues. In nucleotides, the CDR3 is TGTGCCAGCTCACCTAACTCGGGGAGCGAGCAGTACTTC. It translates to CASSPNSGSEQYF.

The chain uses TRBV9 and TRBJ2-3, with D possibly TRBD2 on 6 matching bases. This CDR3 region has 16 residues. Germline V lookup: CDR1 SGDLS, CDR2 YYNGEE. Trimming cost V 4 bases and J 4 bases, with 19 bases left between them. In DNA, the CDR3 is TGTGCCAGCAGCTCTACTAGCTCAGGAGTTCCAGATACGCAGTATTTT. Its protein product is CASSSTSSGVPDTQYF.

This chain uses TRBV7-3 with TRBJ2-5; the D call may be TRBD1 or TRBD2 (5 bases each). Germline V gene data show CDR1 as SGHTA and CDR2 as FQGTGA. CDR3 length: 16 amino acids. V lost 3 bases and J 4 bases, leaving 18 bases between the germline ends. CDR3 sequence: CASSFSASAGGETQYF. CDR3 in DNA: TGTGCCAGCAGCTTTTCGGCGTCGGCTGGGGGAGAGACCCAGTACTTC. Together with reference TRBV7-3 and TRBJ2-5, the CDR3 gives the full variable domain: GAGVSQTPSNKVTEKGKYVELRCDPISGHTALYWYRQSLGQGPEFLIYFQGTGAADDSGLPNDRFFAVRPEGSVSTLKIQRTERGDSAVYLCASSFSASAGGETQYFGPGTRLLVL.

This chain links TRBV15 with TRBJ2-6; D perhaps matches TRBD1 (5 bases). The CDR3 spans 16 residues. Trimming shortened V by 0 bases and J by 2 bases, and 8 bases separated the two germline ends. Germline V gives CDR1 LNHNV, CDR2 YYDKDF (reference sequence). CDR3 bases: TGTGCCACCAGCAGAGACAGGGTCCCTGGGGCCAACGTCCTGACTTTC. Translated, it gives CATSRDRVPGANVLTF.

V usage is TRBV28 and J usage is TRBJ2-7; possibly TRBD1 or TRBD2 for D (5 bases each). There are 11 residues in the CDR3. V was clipped by 6 bases and J by 4 bases, with 7 bases between them. Per the germline V gene, CDR1 is MDHEN and CDR2 is SYDVKM. CDR3 residues: CASRGEYEQYF. The CDR3 nucleotides read TGTGCCAGCAGGGGGGAATACGAGCAGTACTTC.

The chain uses TRBV13 and TRBJ2-1; tentative D call: TRBD2 (5 bases). The CDR3 sequence is 11 residues long. Germline V lookup: CDR1 PRHDT, CDR2 FYEKMQ (reference sequence). V was shortened by 9 bases and J by 9 bases, with 12 bases between the two germline ends. The CDR3 sequence: CASRVGGEQFF. The CDR3 DNA reads as TGTGCCAGTCGGGTTGGAGGTGAGCAGTTCTTC.

This clone is a singleton in its sample. Its ends do not fully match the called genes, so a read error is possible. The rearrangement links TRBV7-7 to TRBJ2-2; 8 nucleotides match TRBD2. Germline assignment: CDR1 SSHAT and CDR2 FNYEAQ (reference sequence). The CDR3 sequence is 14 residues long. In DNA form, the CDR3 reads TGTGCTAGCAGCCCGACTAGCGTACCCGGGGAGCTGTTTTTT. Residues: CASSPTSVPGELFF.

CDR3 sequence reads: CASSYRFPNTEAFF. The CDR3 nucleotides are TGTGCCAGCAGTTACAGATTCCCGAACACTGAAGCTTTCTTT. The chain has TRBV6-5 and TRBJ1-1; unclear D gene. V lost 2 bases, J lost 1 base, and 8 bases lay in between. The germline CDR1 and CDR2 sequences are MNHEY and SVGAGI. The CDR3 is 14 residues long.

The genes are TRBV6-5 and TRBJ1-5, with TRBD1 matching 9 bases. Germline trimming cut 0 bases from V and 9 bases from J; bases unmatched to any gene: 6. CDR1 MNHEY and CDR2 SVGAGI come from the germline V gene. The CDR3 is 15 amino acids. The CDR3 is CASSYSMDRGGPQHF. CDR3 bases: TGTGCCAGCAGTTACTCGATGGACAGGGGTGGGCCCCAGCATTTT.

The chain has TRBV6-6 and TRBJ1-5; D call uncertain. The CDR3 covers 12 residues. Trimming removed 8 bases from V and 2 bases from J, with 7 bases in between. The V gene's germline CDR1 is MNHNY and CDR2 SVGAGI (reference sequence). DNA for the CDR3: TGTGCCAGCGCGGGTGGCAATCAGCCCCAGCATTTT. Amino acid sequence: CASAGGNQPQHF.

The rearrangement joins TRBV19 to TRBJ2-5; D unclear. V lost 3 bases, J lost 0 bases, and 8 bases lay in between. Germline V gives CDR1 LNHDA, CDR2 SQIVND (reference sequence). The CDR3 has 14 residues. The CDR3 reads CASSIPGHQETQYF. DNA of the CDR3: TGTGCCAGTAGTATCCCAGGCCACCAAGAGACCCAGTACTTC.

This chain joins TRBV2 and TRBJ1-1, with TRBD1 identical over 10 bases. J gave up 6 bases and V 3 bases, and 7 bases lay outside the gene matches. In germline, CDR1 is SNHLY, CDR2 FYNNEI. The CDR3 length is 15 residues. CDR3 bases: TGTGCCAGCAGTGACGACAGGGGGCGAGCATCTGAAGCTTTCTTT. This translates into CASSDDRGRASEAFF.